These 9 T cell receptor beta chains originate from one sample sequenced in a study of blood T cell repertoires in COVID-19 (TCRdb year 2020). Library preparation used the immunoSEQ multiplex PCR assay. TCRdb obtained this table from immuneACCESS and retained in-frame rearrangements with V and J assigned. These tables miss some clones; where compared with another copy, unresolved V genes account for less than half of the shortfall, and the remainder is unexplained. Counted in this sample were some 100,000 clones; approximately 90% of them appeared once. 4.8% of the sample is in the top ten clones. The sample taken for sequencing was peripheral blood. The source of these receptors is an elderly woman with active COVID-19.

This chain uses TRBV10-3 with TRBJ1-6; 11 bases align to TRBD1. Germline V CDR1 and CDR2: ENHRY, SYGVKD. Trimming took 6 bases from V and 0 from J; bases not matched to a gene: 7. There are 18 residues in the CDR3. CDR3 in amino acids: CAISPTGTGGSYNSPLHF. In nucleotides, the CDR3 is TGTGCCATCAGCCCTACCGGGACAGGGGGCTCCTATAATTCACCCCTCCACTTT.

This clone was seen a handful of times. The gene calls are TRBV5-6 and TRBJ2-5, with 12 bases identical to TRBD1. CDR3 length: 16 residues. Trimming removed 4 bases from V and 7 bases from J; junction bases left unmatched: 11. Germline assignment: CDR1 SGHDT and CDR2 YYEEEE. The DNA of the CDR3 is TGTGCCAGCAGCGCGTCCGGGACAGGGGGCGTCGGGACCCAGTACTTC. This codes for CASSASGTGGVGTQYF. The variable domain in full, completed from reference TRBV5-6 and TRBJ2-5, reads DAGVTQSPTHLIKTRGQQVTLRCSPKSGHDTVSWYQQALGQGPQFIFQYYEEEERQRGNFPDRFSGHQFPNYSSELNVNALLLGDSALYLCASSASGTGGVGTQYFGPGTRLLVL.

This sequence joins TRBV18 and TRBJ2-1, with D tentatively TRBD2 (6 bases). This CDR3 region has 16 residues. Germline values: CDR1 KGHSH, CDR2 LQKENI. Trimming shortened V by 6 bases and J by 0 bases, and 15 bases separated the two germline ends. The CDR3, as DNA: TGTGCCAGCTCCCTCCAGGTTAGCGGCTCCTACAATGAGCAGTTCTTC. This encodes CASSLQVSGSYNEQFF.

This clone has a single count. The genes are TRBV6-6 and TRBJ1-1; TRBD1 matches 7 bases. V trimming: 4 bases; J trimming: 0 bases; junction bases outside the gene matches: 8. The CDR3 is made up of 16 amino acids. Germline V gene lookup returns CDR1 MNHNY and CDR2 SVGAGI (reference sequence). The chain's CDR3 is CASSLAPTGMNTEAFF. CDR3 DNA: TGTGCCAGCAGTTTAGCCCCGACAGGGATGAACACTGAAGCTTTCTTT.

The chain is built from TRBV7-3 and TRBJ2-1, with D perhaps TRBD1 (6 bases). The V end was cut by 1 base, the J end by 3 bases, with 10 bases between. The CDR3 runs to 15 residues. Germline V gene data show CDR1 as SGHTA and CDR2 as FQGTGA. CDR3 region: CASSLIGGSYNEQFF. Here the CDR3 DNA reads TGTGCCAGCAGCTTAATAGGGGGAAGCTACAATGAGCAGTTCTTC.

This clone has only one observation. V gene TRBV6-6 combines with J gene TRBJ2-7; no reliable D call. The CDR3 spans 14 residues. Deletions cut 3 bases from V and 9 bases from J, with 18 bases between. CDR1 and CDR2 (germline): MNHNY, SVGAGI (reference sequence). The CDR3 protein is CASSYGPADIGQYF. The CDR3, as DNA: TGTGCCAGCAGTTATGGGCCAGCCGACATTGGGCAGTACTTC.

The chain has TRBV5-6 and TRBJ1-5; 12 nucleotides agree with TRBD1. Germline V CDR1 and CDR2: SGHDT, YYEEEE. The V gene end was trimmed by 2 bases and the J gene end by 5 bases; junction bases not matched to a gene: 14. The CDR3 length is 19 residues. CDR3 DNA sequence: TGTGCCAGCAGCTTCCAGCCCGGGACAGGGGGCTATACCGATCAGCCCCAGCATTTT. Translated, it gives CASSFQPGTGGYTDQPQHF.

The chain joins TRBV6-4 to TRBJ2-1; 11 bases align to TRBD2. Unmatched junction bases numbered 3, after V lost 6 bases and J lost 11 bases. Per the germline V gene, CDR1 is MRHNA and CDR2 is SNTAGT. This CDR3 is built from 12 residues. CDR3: CASSGTSGQQFF. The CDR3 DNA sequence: TGTGCCAGCAGCGGGACTAGCGGACAGCAGTTCTTC.

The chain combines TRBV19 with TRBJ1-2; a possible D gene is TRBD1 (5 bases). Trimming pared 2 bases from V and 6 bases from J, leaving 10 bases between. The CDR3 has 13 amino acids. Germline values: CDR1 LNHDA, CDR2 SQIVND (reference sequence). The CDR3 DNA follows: TGTGCCAGTAGTATATTGCAGGGCGATGGCTACACCTTC. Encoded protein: CASSILQGDGYTF.